The sequence of this T cell receptor beta chain was determined in a study of blood T cell repertoires in COVID-19. CDR3 size: 15 residues. CDR1 GTSNPN and CDR2 SVGIG come from the germline V gene (reference sequence). V lost 2 bases to trimming and J lost 2 bases; unmatched junction nucleotides: 8. Per the original methods: Nucleated cell counts were estimated from reference gene primer amplification. Clones were read by immunoSEQ multiplex PCR, and TCRdb kept only the in-frame ones, dropping some. The DNA gave D and trimming, while V, J and clone size come from that table. The sample comprises about 200,000 clones, around 90% of which are singletons, and 6% rests with the top ten.

What was sequenced was peripheral blood. The sequence came from a man aged 35 to 55 with active or convalescent COVID-19. J is TRBJ2-7 and V is TRBV30, with 8 positions matching TRBD1. CDR3 in DNA: TGTGCCTGGAGTAAAAGGACAGGGCAAGCCTACGAGCAGTACTTC. Translating gives CAWSKRTGQAYEQYF. Supplemented by reference TRBV30 and TRBJ2-7, the full variable domain reads SQTIHQWPATLVQPVGSPLSLECTVEGTSNPNLYWYRQAAGRGLQLLFYSVGIGQISSEVPQNLSASRPQDRQFILSSKKLLLSDSGFYLCAWSKRTGQAYEQYFGPGTRLTVT.